This T cell receptor (beta chain) originates from a study of cytomegalovirus exposure and HLA in healthy donors. Whole-study findings and limits: Rarity characterized most TCR sequences, yet some public TCRs appeared in many donors.

Notes on this clone: Its antigen is undetermined.

The PCR used 60 Vbeta and 13 Jbeta primers. Assay used: immunoSEQ multiplex PCR; TCRdb lists only in-frame clones, some missing. The table includes 200,000 or so clones, about 81% detected once. CDR3 length: 14 residues. The V and J ends lost 8 bases and 4 bases respectively, with 17 bases between them. Germline V gene sequence: CDR1 MNHNS, CDR2 SASEGT. The source is a woman younger than 30 in good health and CMV-seropositive. This chain links TRBV6-1 with TRBJ1-2, with a tentative D call TRBD1 (6 bases). Sequenced sample: PBMCs. The CDR3, as DNA: TGTGCCAGCGACCTCGGAAACAGGGCCTATGGCTACACCTTC. This sequence encodes CASDLGNRAYGYTF.